The following is a TCR beta chain sequence with its context. The target antigen is unknown. The data were obtained in a study of cytomegalovirus exposure and HLA in healthy donors. The PCR contained 60 Vbeta and 13 Jbeta primers. Only in-frame clones appear in the TCRdb table, and some are missing; sequencing was by immunoSEQ multiplex PCR. The sample consists of around 99,000 clones, 73% of them appearing once. Whole-study results and caveats: For TCR beta chains, V- and J-gene trimming was later linked to a missense DCLRE1C variant.

This CDR3 region has 13 residues. Germline CDR1 is SGHRS and CDR2 is YFSETQ. The V end was cut by 6 bases, the J end by 8 bases, with 15 bases between. This chain joins TRBV5-1 and TRBJ2-4; TRBD1 might be the D (6 bases). The sequence derives from a man aged 25 to 40 in good health and CMV-seronegative. The sequenced sample was PBMCs. CDR3 sequence: CASNQGPGDIQYF. The DNA of the CDR3 is TGCGCCAGCAACCAGGGGCCCGGGGACATTCAGTACTTC.